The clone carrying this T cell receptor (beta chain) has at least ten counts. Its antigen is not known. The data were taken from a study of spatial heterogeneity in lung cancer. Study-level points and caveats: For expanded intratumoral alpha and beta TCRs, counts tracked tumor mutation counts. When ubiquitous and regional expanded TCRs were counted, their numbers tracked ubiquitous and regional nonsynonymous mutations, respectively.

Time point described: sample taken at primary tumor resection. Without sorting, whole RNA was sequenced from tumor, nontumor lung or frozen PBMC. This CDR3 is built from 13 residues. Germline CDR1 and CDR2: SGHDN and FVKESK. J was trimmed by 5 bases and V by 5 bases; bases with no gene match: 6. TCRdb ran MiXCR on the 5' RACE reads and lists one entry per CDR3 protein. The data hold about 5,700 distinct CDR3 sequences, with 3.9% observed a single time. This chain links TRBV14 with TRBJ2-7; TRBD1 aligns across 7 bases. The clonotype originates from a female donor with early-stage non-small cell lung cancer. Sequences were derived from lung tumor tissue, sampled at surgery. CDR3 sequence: CASSINRGDEQYF. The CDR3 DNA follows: TGTGCCAGCAGCATTAACAGGGGCGACGAGCAGTACTTC.